This is a list of T cell receptor beta chains from one sample in a study of T cells expressing NK-cell markers. TCRdb re-analyzed the 5' RACE reads; it lists each CDR3 protein once, without DNA. The specimen's table records 500,000 to 600,000 distinct CDR3 sequences. Material for sequencing was blood T cells: a sorted CD56 or NKG2C T cell subset, CD4+ or CD8+ T cells, or bulk PBMC T cells (not recorded which). These receptors all stem from a man between 18 and 29 years old in good health. The CDR3 runs from the conserved cysteine through the conserved F or W. Each record gives: CDR3 protein, V gene, J gene.

CDR3: CASVLGRLSHGYTF
V: TRBV28
J: TRBJ1-2

CDR3: CAWSVGLAGTDTQYF
V: TRBV30
J: TRBJ2-3

CDR3: CASGAGSQPQHF
V: TRBV9
J: TRBJ1-5

CDR3: CSASGGFGRGGEQFF
V: TRBV20-1
J: TRBJ2-1

CDR3: CATGTSGIYNEQFF
V: TRBV15
J: TRBJ2-1

CDR3: CATRLSLTGELFF
V: TRBV6-2/TRBV6-3
J: TRBJ2-2

CDR3: CASSDRESYEQYF
V: TRBV6-6
J: TRBJ2-7

CDR3: CATSATGSGEKLFF
V: TRBV15
J: TRBJ1-4

CDR3: CAWNVVAGRNTEAFF
V: TRBV30
J: TRBJ1-1

CDR3: CASSQDNSGVYNEQFF
V: TRBV4-3
J: TRBJ2-1

CDR3: CASSPSGGNSPLHF
V: TRBV18
J: TRBJ1-6

CDR3: CASSYVESGRVQQFF
V: TRBV6-2/TRBV6-3
J: TRBJ2-1

CDR3: CSVGRGRGDIQYF
V: TRBV29-1
J: TRBJ2-4

CDR3: CSVVSPAGANYGYTF
V: TRBV29-1
J: TRBJ1-2

CDR3: CASSDVSNYYEQYF
V: TRBV6-2/TRBV6-3
J: TRBJ2-7

CDR3: CSARVLAGVNTIYF
V: TRBV20-1
J: TRBJ1-3

CDR3: CASSFETMNTGELFF
V: TRBV7-2
J: TRBJ2-2

CDR3: CASHSGTSDATQYF
V: TRBV28
J: TRBJ2-5

CDR3: CASSQEGHETQYF
V: TRBV4-3
J: TRBJ2-5

CDR3: CASSPSGQYQETQYF
V: TRBV4-2
J: TRBJ2-5

CDR3: CAWSLRDRSTDTQYF
V: TRBV30
J: TRBJ2-3

CDR3: CASSVDRSYNEQFF
V: TRBV5-1
J: TRBJ2-1

CDR3: CASRDINNEQFF
V: TRBV28
J: TRBJ2-1

CDR3: CASSQDLVGKQFF
V: TRBV3-1
J: TRBJ2-1

CDR3: CASRGRGASYEQYF
V: TRBV13
J: TRBJ2-7

CDR3: CAISRDADTQYF
V: TRBV10-3
J: TRBJ2-3